This paragraph reports one TCR beta chain. Its target is unknown. MiXCR was run by TCRdb on the reads, yielding one entry per CDR3 protein. The sample lists 900,000 to 950,000 distinct CDR3 sequences, approximately 30% seen once, with around 15% in the top ten. The CDR3 sequence is 15 residues long. Between the trimmed V and J ends, which lost 2 bases and 7 bases, there was a span of 15 bases. Germline loops: CDR1 MDHEN, CDR2 SYDVKM. These data belong to a study of T cell repertoires in cytomegalovirus infection. Whole-study results and caveats: In two of eight donors, the top clonotype was HLA-C-restricted CMV-specific.

This clonotype was sampled from a human donor in good health (CMV status not recorded). Some clones in this sample may be carry-over from other donors' samples. The V call is TRBV28, the J call TRBJ1-5; weak D call: TRBD1 (5 bases). Sequenced here: cultured CD8+ T cells from PBMCs, sampled from culture after CMV antigen stimulation. DNA of the CDR3: TGTGCCAGCAGTTTACCAGACGGGACCGACCAGCCCCAGCATTTT. Translating it yields CASSLPDGTDQPQHF.